The next 14 T cell receptor beta chains were all read from a single sample in a study of blood T cell repertoires in COVID-19. Generated by immunoSEQ multiplex PCR, the TCRdb table keeps only in-frame clones and is missing some. The sample includes some 250,000 clones, around 89% of them seen just once. What was sequenced was PBMCs or T cells enriched from blood (not recorded which). These receptors came from a man in his forties who had recovered from COVID-19.

The gene calls are TRBV13 and TRBJ1-4, with D possibly matching TRBD1 (6 bases). The ends were cut back, 0 bases at V and 1 base at J, with 15 bases in the middle. The CDR3 is 18 amino acids. CDR1 and CDR2 from the germline V gene are PRHDT and FYEKMQ (reference sequence). The CDR3 protein is CASSLGQGQGGTNEKLFF. The DNA for the CDR3 is TGTGCCAGCAGCTTAGGCCAGGGGCAGGGTGGAACTAATGAAAAACTGTTTTTT.

This chain links TRBV3-1 (or the pseudogene TRBV3-2) with TRBJ2-3, with D uncertain. Germline V gene lookup returns CDR1 LGHDT and CDR2 YNNKEL (reference sequence). Trimming took off 0 bases at V and 4 bases at J, with 11 bases between the two ends. The CDR3 is 15 amino acids. In nucleotides, the CDR3 is TGTGCCAGCAGCCAAGAGGGCAGGTGGGCAGATACGCAGTATTTT. Translated, it gives CASSQEGRWADTQYF.

This clone was picked up a small number of times. The rearrangement links TRBV5-1 to TRBJ1-1; 9 bases match TRBD1. V was clipped by 4 bases and J by 0 bases; unmatched bases: 4. The CDR3 covers 15 residues. Germline CDR1 is SGHRS and CDR2 is YFSETQ. The CDR3 is CASSQGTGMNTEAFF. CDR3 DNA: TGCGCCAGCAGCCAAGGGACAGGGATGAACACTGAAGCTTTCTTT.

V usage is TRBV9 and J usage is TRBJ2-6; D not certain. The CDR3 totals 18 residues. V lost 4 bases, J lost 0 bases, and 17 bases lay in between. Germline V lookup: CDR1 SGDLS, CDR2 YYNGEE. The CDR3 protein is CASSKQQTARSGANVLTF. CDR3 coding DNA: TGTGCCAGCAGCAAACAACAAACAGCACGCTCTGGGGCCAACGTCCTGACTTTC. Supplemented by reference TRBV9 and TRBJ2-6, the full variable domain reads DSGVTQTPKHLITATGQRVTLRCSPRSGDLSVYWYQQSLDQGLQFLIQYYNGEERAKGNILERFSAQQFPDLHSELNLSSLELGDSALYFCASSKQQTARSGANVLTFGAGSRLTVL.

V gene TRBV6-2 or TRBV6-3 combines with J gene TRBJ1-1, with D possibly being TRBD1 (6 bases). Trimming removed 6 bases from V and 0 bases from J, with 14 bases in between. The CDR3 loop spans 15 amino acids. Germline lookup yields CDR1 MNHEY and CDR2 SVGEGT. CDR3: CASSPRTAMNTEAFF. DNA of the CDR3: TGTGCCAGCAGCCCCCGGACAGCCATGAACACTGAAGCTTTCTTT.

Here the CDR3 reads CSVAGTTSGSRREQYF. The CDR3 DNA reads TGCAGCGTTGCGGGAACGACTAGCGGGAGCCGTCGTGAGCAGTACTTC. This chain joins TRBV29-1 and TRBJ2-7, with 12 bases lining up with TRBD2. The CDR3 extends over 16 amino acids. V dropped 4 bases and J dropped 7; count of bases not matched to a gene: 14. Germline CDR1 SQVTM, CDR2 ANQGSEA.

The chain joins TRBV7-8 to TRBJ2-2; D possibly corresponds to TRBD1 (5 bases). From germline, CDR1 is SGHVS and CDR2 FQNEAQ. This CDR3 comprises 14 residues. Deletions cut 1 base from V and 2 bases from J, with 5 bases between. Here the CDR3 DNA reads TGTGCCAGCAGCTTAGGGGGCAACACCGGGGAGCTGTTTTTT. It is translated as CASSLGGNTGELFF.

The CDR3 bases are TGTGCCTGGAGTTTAAGGATCGGGACAGGGCGTAACACCATATATTTT. Translation gives CAWSLRIGTGRNTIYF. V is TRBV30 and J is TRBJ1-3; 9 bases match TRBD1. The V segment lost 2 bases and the J segment 7 bases; nucleotides outside the gene matches: 12. Looked up from germline, CDR1 is GTSNPN and CDR2 is SVGIG (reference sequence). The CDR3 sequence is 16 residues long.

The gene calls are TRBV6-5 and TRBJ2-1; D is unclear. The CDR3 spans 15 residues. Germline-derived CDR1 and CDR2 are MNHEY and SVGAGI. The V and J ends lost 7 bases and 6 bases respectively, with 19 bases between them. The chain's CDR3 is CASNDGEFASNEQFF. CDR3 in DNA: TGTGCCAGCAACGACGGAGAGTTTGCTTCCAATGAGCAGTTCTTC.

The chain employs TRBV18 and TRBJ1-1; possibly TRBD1 for D (5 bases). V shed 4 bases and J shed 1 base, with 13 bases lying between them. This CDR3 has 15 amino acids. Germline loops: CDR1 KGHSH, CDR2 LQKENI. The CDR3 loop reads CASSLQTGENTEAFF. In DNA, the CDR3 is TGTGCCAGCTCACTACAAACGGGGGAGAACACTGAAGCTTTCTTT.

The rearrangement uses TRBV28 and TRBJ2-2; 8 bases are shared with TRBD1. Germline values: CDR1 MDHEN, CDR2 SYDVKM. V shed 2 bases, J shed 6 bases, and the junction held 5 bases outside the gene matches. CDR3 length: 15 residues. This CDR3 reads CASSLGDRSAGELFF. The CDR3 DNA follows: TGTGCCAGCAGTTTAGGGGACAGGTCGGCCGGGGAGCTGTTTTTT.

Regarding this clone: Other DNA sequences in the same sample also yield this CDR3. The DNA for the CDR3 is TGTGCCAGCTCACGGCTAGGCACCGGGGAGCTGTTTTTT. Its protein is CASSRLGTGELFF. The chain joins TRBV18 to TRBJ2-2; no definite D call. In germline, CDR1 is KGHSH, CDR2 LQKENI. The CDR3 has 13 amino acids. Trimming removed 4 bases at V and 4 bases at J, with 7 bases between.

The rearrangement uses TRBV6-5 and TRBJ2-7; unclear D gene. V lost 6 bases and J 0 bases, leaving 12 bases between the germline ends. Germline lookup yields CDR1 MNHEY and CDR2 SVGAGI. This CDR3 has 14 residues. CDR3 protein: CASSQERSSYEQYF. Here the CDR3 DNA reads TGTGCCAGCAGCCAGGAACGCAGCTCCTACGAGCAGTACTTC.

The chain couples TRBV28 to TRBJ2-2, with 12 bases lining up with TRBD2. CDR1 is MDHEN and CDR2 is SYDVKM in the germline V gene. The ends lost 6 bases at V and 4 bases at J; junction bases unmatched: 6. The CDR3 has 16 amino acids. The CDR3 region is CASSSLAGGGTGELFF. The CDR3 DNA sequence: TGTGCCAGCAGCTCACTAGCGGGAGGCGGCACCGGGGAGCTGTTTTTT.